Listed here are 28 T cell receptor beta chains from one sample, sequenced in a study of T cells in Graves' hyperthyroidism and ophthalmopathy. The CDR3 regions of TCR beta were amplified from RNA transcripts. The study used the HTBI primer set for a first-round RT-PCR of the TCR CDR3. One entry per CDR3 protein results from TCRdb running MiXCR on the multiplex PCR reads. The sample includes 620,000 or so distinct CDR3 sequences, 13% to 15% of them seen just once. Sequenced: blood. The receptors derive from a woman in her forties or fifties with Graves' ophthalmopathy.

This clonotype was recorded many times. The chain combines TRBV12-3 or TRBV12-4 with TRBJ1-1, with a possible D match to TRBD1 (5 bases). Deletions cut 1 base from V and 0 bases from J, with 9 bases between. The CDR3 totals 15 residues. CDR3 DNA sequence: TGTGCCAGCAGTTTAGGCCGGGGGATGAACACTGAAGCTTTCTTT. Residues: CASSLGRGMNTEAFF.

At least ten counts were recorded for this clonotype. V is TRBV6-1 and J is TRBJ2-7; 11 bases fit TRBD2. The junction had 9 bases not matched to a gene; V was cut back by 5 bases and J by 3 bases. Germline CDR1 is MNHNS and CDR2 is SASEGT. There are 16 residues in the CDR3. The CDR3 region is CASSHTAGLAGYEQYF. CDR3 DNA: TGTGCCAGCAGTCACACGGCCGGACTAGCGGGCTACGAGCAGTACTTC.

The sample holds many counts of this clonotype. The genes are TRBV20-1 and TRBJ1-5, with unresolved D. Trimming cost V 0 bases and J 6 bases, with 21 bases left between them. This CDR3 has 17 residues. In germline, CDR1 is DFQATT, CDR2 SNEGSKA (reference sequence). The CDR3 region is CSARETMLSPSGQPQHF. In DNA, the CDR3 is TGCAGTGCTAGAGAGACAATGTTGAGCCCCAGTGGTCAGCCCCAGCATTTT.

This clonotype came up many times. CDR3 nucleotide sequence: TGTGCCAGCAGTTTAACTCTCGGACTAGCGGGAGTGTTTGAGCAGTACTTC. Residues: CASSLTLGLAGVFEQYF. This chain uses TRBV28 with TRBJ2-7; TRBD2 aligns across 13 bases. The length of the CDR3 is 17 residues. CDR1 is MDHEN, CDR2 SYDVKM, per germline. The V segment lost 2 bases and the J segment 7 bases; nucleotides outside the gene matches: 11.

The J gene is TRBJ2-7, the V gene TRBV28; D is unclear. Germline CDR1 and CDR2: MDHEN and SYDVKM. Trimming took 4 bases from V and 2 from J, leaving 12 bases between them. The CDR3 length is 14 residues. CDR3 residues: CASSSSGSPYEQYF. As DNA, the CDR3 is TGTGCCAGCAGTTCGTCGGGCTCCCCCTACGAGCAGTACTTC.

This clonotype was seen at least ten times. V and J are TRBV7-9 and TRBJ2-1; TRBD2 agrees at 8 bases. The V gene's germline CDR1 is SEHNR and CDR2 FQNEAQ (reference sequence). The CDR3 consists of 17 residues. With V trimmed by 5 bases and J by 5 bases, 14 bases remained unmatched. Written as DNA, the CDR3 is TGTGCCAGCAGCCCTCTTCTAACGAGCGGGAGTAACAATGAGCAGTTCTTC. Translating it yields CASSPLLTSGSNNEQFF.

This chain links TRBV2 with TRBJ2-3; D is unclear. V lost 7 bases and J lost 0, with 8 bases in between. Germline CDR1 is SNHLY and CDR2 is FYNNEI. The CDR3 is 13 amino acids. CDR3 region: CASTTKSTDTQYF. CDR3 nucleotides: TGTGCCAGCACCACAAAAAGCACAGATACGCAGTATTTT. Drawing the rest from reference TRBV2 and TRBJ2-3, the complete variable domain is EPEVTQTPSHQVTQMGQEVILRCVPISNHLYFYWYRQILGQKVEFLVSFYNNEISEKSEIFDDQFSVERPDGSNFTLKIRSTKLEDSAMYFCASTTKSTDTQYFGPGTRLTVL.

The V gene is TRBV20-1, the J gene TRBJ2-3, with D unclear. The V gene's germline CDR1 is DFQATT and CDR2 SNEGSKA (reference sequence). The CDR3 covers 14 residues. V lost 0 bases, J lost 4 bases, and 11 bases lay in between. The CDR3 nucleotides are TGCAGTGCTAGAGATCTATCGGTGGCAGATACGCAGTATTTT. Translation: CSARDLSVADTQYF.

The CDR3 here is CASSVQGRSLNQPQHF. The CDR3, as DNA: TGCGCCAGCAGTGTGCAGGGCCGATCTCTCAATCAGCCCCAGCATTTT. This sequence joins TRBV10-2 and TRBJ1-5, with D perhaps TRBD1 (5 bases). With 4 bases removed from V and 3 bases from J, the gap between germline ends came to 16 bases. The CDR3 consists of 16 residues. CDR1 is WSHSY, CDR2 SAAADI, per germline.

In this sample, this clonotype turned up many times. This chain links TRBV7-9 with TRBJ2-2; D call uncertain. The CDR3 is 14 amino acids. Germline V gene data show CDR1 as SEHNR and CDR2 as FQNEAQ (reference sequence). V lost 4 bases, J lost 0 bases, and 6 bases lay in between. CDR3 residues: CASSSIANTGELFF. CDR3 coding DNA: TGTGCCAGCAGCTCAATAGCGAACACCGGGGAGCTGTTTTTT. The complete variable domain, with remaining parts taken from reference TRBV7-9 and TRBJ2-2, reads DTGVSQNPRHKITKRGQNVTFRCDPISEHNRLYWYRQTLGQGPEFLTYFQNEAQLEKSRLLSDRFSAERPKGSFSTLEIQRTEQGDSAMYLCASSSIANTGELFFGEGSRLTVL.

This clonotype was detected many times. The chain employs TRBV7-3 and TRBJ2-1; TRBD1 agrees at 9 bases. The CDR3 consists of 17 residues. Trimming cost V 0 bases and J 6 bases; bases outside gene matches: 9. Germline loops: CDR1 SGHTA, CDR2 FQGTGA. CDR3 residues: CASSLTGGQGKGNEQFF. The CDR3 nucleotides read TGTGCCAGCAGCTTAACCGGAGGACAGGGGAAGGGCAATGAGCAGTTCTTC.

The chain is built from TRBV24-1 and TRBJ1-3; TRBD1 might be the D (6 bases). Trimming removed 3 bases from V and 2 bases from J, with 10 bases in between. Per germline, CDR1 KGHDR and CDR2 SFDVKD. The CDR3 is made up of 15 amino acids. Here the CDR3 DNA reads TGTGCCACCAGTGATCCCGGGACAACTGGAAACACCATATATTTT. Translated, it gives CATSDPGTTGNTIYF.

This rearrangement joins TRBV6-5 to TRBJ2-1; D is undetermined. The V gene lost 2 bases and the J gene lost 7 bases, with 6 bases spanning the gap. Per germline, CDR1 MNHEY and CDR2 SVGAGI. The CDR3 contains 12 residues. In nucleotides, the CDR3 is TGTGCCAGCAGTTACGAAGTGAATGAGCAGTTCTTC. Amino acid sequence: CASSYEVNEQFF.

This clonotype has at least ten counts. This rearrangement joins TRBV20-1 to TRBJ2-3; weak D call: TRBD1 (6 bases). This CDR3 has 14 amino acids. V was cut by 2 bases and J by 1 base, with 10 bases left in between. Germline V gives CDR1 DFQATT, CDR2 SNEGSKA (reference sequence). In nucleotides, the CDR3 is TGCAGTGCTAGAAGGCCAGGGGGCACAGATACGCAGTATTTT. Amino acid sequence: CSARRPGGTDTQYF.

This clonotype was counted at least ten times. The rearrangement joins TRBV28 to TRBJ2-3; D gene unclear. CDR1 MDHEN and CDR2 SYDVKM come from the germline V gene. This CDR3 spans 12 amino acids. Trimming took off 6 bases at V and 3 bases at J, with 7 bases between the two ends. The CDR3 region has the DNA TGTGCCAGCAGCGTAACTACAGATACGCAGTATTTT. The encoded protein is CASSVTTDTQYF.

In the case of this clonotype: This may arise from a read error, as a much more abundant clone is one base away. V is TRBV29-1 and J is TRBJ2-3, with D possibly TRBD2 on 6 matching bases. V shed 7 bases and J shed 6 bases, with 20 bases lying between them. Per the germline V gene, CDR1 is SQVTM and CDR2 is ANQGSEA. This CDR3 has 14 amino acids. Here the CDR3 reads CSGVLRGNPDTQYF. CDR3 nucleotides: TGCAGCGGCGTTTTACGGGGGAACCCCGATACGCAGTATTTT.

Many counts were recorded for this clonotype. The chain uses TRBV5-1 and TRBJ1-1; D uncertain. V was pared by 3 bases and J by 5 bases, with 14 bases between. The germline gives CDR1 SGHRS, CDR2 YFSETQ. The CDR3 length is 14 residues. This CDR3 reads CASSSGLMGTEAFF. CDR3 DNA: TGCGCCAGCAGCTCTGGTCTTATGGGAACTGAAGCTTTCTTT. The full variable domain, completed using reference TRBV5-1 and TRBJ1-1, is KAGVTQTPRYLIKTRGQQVTLSCSPISGHRSVSWYQQTPGQGLQFLFEYFSETQRNKGNFPGRFSGRQFSNSRSEMNVSTLELGDSALYLCASSSGLMGTEAFFGQGTRLTVV.

This clonotype appeared a few times. The chain recombines TRBV19 with TRBJ2-7; 9 positions agree with TRBD2. The V and J ends lost 1 base and 0 bases, in that order; junction bases with no gene match: 1. This CDR3 has 15 amino acids. Germline lookup yields CDR1 LNHDA and CDR2 SQIVND (reference sequence). DNA for the CDR3: TGTGCCAGTAGTATAGGTAGCGGGAGCTCCTACGAGCAGTACTTC. This gives the protein CASSIGSGSSYEQYF.

This clonotype was counted many times. V and J are TRBV12-3 or TRBV12-4 and TRBJ1-1; D is unresolved. V was trimmed by 4 bases and J by 7 bases, leaving 7 bases between them. The CDR3 extends over 11 amino acids. For the CDR3, the DNA is TGTGCCAGCAGTTACGGAGGTGAAGCTTTCTTT. Translation: CASSYGGEAFF.

This clonotype was recorded at least ten times. The chain employs TRBV7-6 and TRBJ2-7; 8 bases are shared with TRBD1. The J segment lost 3 bases and the V segment lost 4 bases, leaving 5 bases of the junction unmatched. The CDR3 contains 14 residues. Germline V gene sequence: CDR1 SGHVS, CDR2 FNYEAQ. Here the CDR3 reads CASSYGQGSYEQYF. DNA of the CDR3: TGTGCCAGCAGCTACGGACAGGGTAGCTACGAGCAGTACTTC.

Turning to this clonotype: A much larger clone sits a single nucleotide away, making a read error possible. The chain recombines TRBV7-9 with TRBJ1-2; D not certain. This CDR3 has 14 amino acids. CDR1 is SEHNR and CDR2 is FQNEAQ in the germline V gene (reference sequence). The CDR3 loop is CVSSSNQDLRGYTF. CDR3 nucleotide sequence: TGTGTCAGCAGCTCAAACCAGGACTTGCGTGGCTACACCTTC. Full variable domain (missing parts from reference TRBV7-9 and TRBJ1-2): DTGVSQNPRHKITKRGQNVTFRCDPISEHNRLYWYRQTLGQGPEFLTYFQNEAQLEKSRLLSDRFSAERPKGSFSTLEIQRTEQGDSAMYLCVSSSNQDLRGYTFGSGTRLTVV.

This clonotype was seen ten or more times. The chain combines TRBV12-3 or TRBV12-4 with TRBJ1-5; weak D call: TRBD1 (5 bases). Trimming removed 8 bases at V and 1 base at J, with 18 bases between. The CDR3 has 16 residues. CDR3 loop: CASDPGRDQSNQPQHF. DNA for the CDR3: TGTGCCAGCGACCCGGGGAGGGACCAAAGCAATCAGCCCCAGCATTTT.

This clonotype was seen many times. This chain joins TRBV14 and TRBJ2-2; 7 positions match TRBD1. After removal of 6 bases from V and 7 bases from J, the junction contained 8 bases not matched to a gene. CDR3 length: 14 residues. Per the germline V gene, CDR1 is SGHDN and CDR2 is FVKESK. The CDR3 DNA reads TGTGCCAGCAGTGGACAGGTTCGGGTCGGGGAGCTGTTTTTT. Amino acid sequence: CASSGQVRVGELFF.

Many counts were recorded for this clonotype. V is TRBV7-2 and J is TRBJ2-7; D perhaps matches TRBD2 (6 bases). Trimming took 1 base from V and 1 from J, leaving 11 bases between them. The CDR3 sequence is 15 residues long. Germline assignment: CDR1 SGHTA and CDR2 FQGNSA. CDR3 bases: TGTGCCAGCAGCTTAGAGGAGGGATTATCCTACGAGCAGTACTTC. It codes for CASSLEEGLSYEQYF.

The J gene is TRBJ2-7, the V gene TRBV9, with 11 bases that match TRBD1. This CDR3 comprises 15 residues. The V and J ends lost 4 bases and 4 bases, in that order; junction bases with no gene match: 7. Per germline, CDR1 SGDLS and CDR2 YYNGEE. This CDR3 reads CASSPWDRGMYEQYF. The CDR3 nucleotides are TGTGCCAGCAGCCCATGGGACAGGGGGATGTACGAGCAGTACTTC.

The chain combines TRBV7-9 with TRBJ2-1; 13 bases align to TRBD2. V lost 5 bases, J lost 6 bases, and 13 bases stayed unmatched. The CDR3 is 18 residues long. Germline assignment: CDR1 SEHNR and CDR2 FQNEAQ (reference sequence). The CDR3 DNA reads TGTGCCAGCAGCCCAGGACTAGCGGGAGTCGTCGGAGGCAATGAGCAGTTCTTC. Translated, it gives CASSPGLAGVVGGNEQFF.

This clonotype was found many times. The J gene is TRBJ2-7, the V gene TRBV4-3; 10 nucleotides match TRBD2. CDR3 length: 16 residues. V lost 3 bases to trimming and J lost 0 bases; unmatched junction nucleotides: 5. Germline CDR1 is LGHNA and CDR2 is YSLEER. The CDR3 DNA sequence: TGCGCCAGCAGCCAGGATATAGCGGGAGGCTCCTACGAGCAGTACTTC. It yields the protein CASSQDIAGGSYEQYF.

The chain uses TRBV6-1 and TRBJ2-1, with TRBD2 as a possible D gene (5 bases). There are 12 residues in the CDR3. Trimming took off 11 bases at V and 6 bases at J, with 14 bases between the two ends. CDR1 and CDR2 (germline): MNHNS, SASEGT. The CDR3 bases are TGTGCCGGTTGGGAGCGACCCAATGAGCAGTTCTTC. The encoded protein is CAGWERPNEQFF.